This T cell receptor (beta chain) is from a study of blood T cell repertoires in COVID-19. About the study: Sites in the United States, Italy and Spain provided acute and convalescent COVID-19 samples. Sources were T cells, B-cell-depleted T cells, or PBMCs; the material itself was cDNA or gDNA.

Under the authors' procedure: For nucleated cells, counts were estimated from reference gene primer amplification. The method was immunoSEQ multiplex PCR; TCRdb's version includes in-frame clones alone and lacks a portion of them. That table is the source of V, J and clone size, and D and trimming were worked out from the DNA. Here the sample spans around 180,000 clones, about 80% being singletons. Germline V gives CDR1 LGHNT, CDR2 FRNRAP. V was clipped by 2 bases and J by 12 bases; unmatched bases: 8. The CDR3 is made up of 13 amino acids. J is TRBJ1-1 and V is TRBV12-5, with TRBD1 matching over 8 bases. This TCR derives from a human donor in a cohort sampled during active COVID-19. The sequencing input was peripheral blood. CDR3 region: CASGLLQGASTFF. The CDR3, as DNA: TGTGCTAGTGGTTTGCTTCAGGGGGCGTCGACTTTCTTT.